The 21 T cell receptor beta chains below all came from one sample that was sequenced in a study of blood T cell repertoires in COVID-19. The data were produced by immunoSEQ multiplex PCR, yet TCRdb's version contains in-frame clones alone and is incomplete. The table has about 200,000 clones, around 94% seen once. Sequenced input: peripheral blood. These receptors came from a man under 40 with COVID-19, enrolled during active disease.

This clone was seen only once. The chain has TRBV3-1 (or the pseudogene TRBV3-2) and TRBJ2-5; 9 bases are shared with TRBD2. Trimming took 0 bases from V and 9 from J; bases not matched to a gene: 14. This CDR3 is 17 amino acids long. Germline lookup yields CDR1 LGHDT and CDR2 YNNKEL (reference sequence). The CDR3 DNA reads TGTGCCAGCAGCCAAGATTTTGCTAGCGGGGCCCGTGGGGCCCAGTACTTC. Residues: CASSQDFASGARGAQYF.

This chain links TRBV5-1 with TRBJ1-2; tentative D call: TRBD1 (6 bases). The V gene lost 0 bases and the J gene lost 7 bases, with 10 bases spanning the gap. Germline values: CDR1 SGHRS, CDR2 YFSETQ. This CDR3 contains 13 residues. The CDR3 reads CASSLDRVSGYTF. Written as DNA, the CDR3 is TGCGCCAGCAGCTTGGACAGGGTTAGTGGCTACACCTTC.

The V gene is TRBV30, the J gene TRBJ1-1; D is ambiguous. CDR1 is GTSNPN and CDR2 is SVGIG in the germline V gene (reference sequence). Trimming stripped 6 bases from V and 2 bases from J, with 10 bases between. The CDR3 runs to 12 residues. The CDR3 reads CACRTSNTEAFF. CDR3 DNA: TGTGCCTGCAGGACTAGTAACACTGAAGCTTTCTTT.

V and J are TRBV5-4 and TRBJ2-5; D gene ambiguous. V shed 4 bases and J shed 5 bases, with 12 bases lying between them. Germline V gene lookup returns CDR1 SGHNT and CDR2 YYREEE (reference sequence). The CDR3 is 13 residues long. The CDR3, as DNA: TGTGCCAGCAGCATAGACAAGTGGGAGACCCAGTACTTC. Protein sequence: CASSIDKWETQYF.

The chain recombines TRBV7-3 with TRBJ2-3, with 12 bases aligning to TRBD2. Germline V gene sequence: CDR1 SGHTA, CDR2 FQGTGA. With V trimmed by 5 bases and J by 5 bases, 11 bases remained unmatched. The CDR3 consists of 17 residues. The CDR3 sequence is CASSPNPSGGAQDTQYF. The CDR3, as DNA: TGTGCCAGCAGCCCGAACCCTAGCGGGGGGGCCCAAGATACGCAGTATTTT.

This chain links TRBV3-1 (or the pseudogene TRBV3-2) with TRBJ1-2, with TRBD1 matching 9 bases. Trimming removed 1 base from V and 4 bases from J; junction bases left unmatched: 4. Germline V gene lookup returns CDR1 LGHDT and CDR2 YNNKEL (reference sequence). CDR3 size: 15 residues. This chain's CDR3 is CASSQGTGERYGYTF. The CDR3 DNA reads as TGTGCCAGCAGCCAAGGGACAGGGGAGCGCTATGGCTACACCTTC.

This clone appeared once. The J gene is TRBJ1-4, the V gene TRBV6-5; 8 bases line up with TRBD1. Trimming took 5 bases from V and 9 from J; bases not matched to a gene: 11. The germline V gene encodes CDR1 MNHEY and CDR2 SVGAGI. This CDR3 is 15 amino acids long. The CDR3 region is CASSNGQGTTKKLFF. The CDR3 region has the DNA TGTGCCAGCAGTAACGGACAGGGAACAACTAAAAAACTGTTTTTT.

This clone was detected only once. The CDR3 region has the DNA TGTGCCAGTAGTCTCCAGACTAGCGGGGGGGCGAGGGATACGCAGTATTTT. As protein: CASSLQTSGGARDTQYF. The chain employs TRBV19 and TRBJ2-3; 14 bases match TRBD2. CDR3 length: 17 residues. Germline loops: CDR1 LNHDA, CDR2 SQIVND (reference sequence). After removal of 5 bases from V and 6 bases from J, the junction contained 10 bases not matched to a gene.

The V and J genes are TRBV4-1 and TRBJ2-1, with D possibly TRBD1 on 5 matching bases. The V end lost 0 bases, the J end lost 9 bases, and 9 bases lay between the germline ends. CDR1 and CDR2 from the germline V gene are MGHRA and YSYEKL. The CDR3 totals 13 residues. The CDR3 nucleotides are TGCGCCAGCAGCCAAGAGCTCAGGGTTGAGCAGTTCTTC. It is translated as CASSQELRVEQFF.

The gene calls are TRBV5-1 and TRBJ2-3; D possibly corresponds to TRBD2 (7 bases). CDR1 and CDR2 from the germline V gene are SGHRS and YFSETQ. The CDR3 runs to 16 residues. Trimming cost V 0 bases and J 6 bases, with 17 bases left between them. CDR3 coding DNA: TGCGCCAGCAGCTTGGTGGGTGGGGGGGCCGAGGATACGCAGTATTTT. This translates into CASSLVGGGAEDTQYF.

The chain combines TRBV12-3 or TRBV12-4 with TRBJ2-5, with 9 bases fitting TRBD1. With V trimmed by 5 bases and J by 4 bases, 2 bases remained unmatched. The CDR3 has 13 amino acids. This CDR3 is CASSTGGRETQYF. The DNA of the CDR3 is TGTGCCAGCAGTACAGGGGGCCGAGAGACCCAGTACTTC.

V usage is TRBV5-1 and J usage is TRBJ2-3; TRBD2 aligns across 11 bases. Germline V gene sequence: CDR1 SGHRS, CDR2 YFSETQ. The CDR3 is 19 residues long. With 5 bases clipped from V and 0 bases from J, the junction kept 14 bases outside the gene matches. The CDR3 DNA follows: TGCGCCAGCAGACTGACCCCTAGCGGGGGGATAACTAGCACAGATACGCAGTATTTT. This sequence encodes CASRLTPSGGITSTDTQYF.

This chain joins TRBV10-1 and TRBJ2-3; 10 bases map to TRBD2. The length of the CDR3 is 15 residues. Per germline, CDR1 WNHNN and CDR2 SYGVQD (reference sequence). V gave up 5 bases and J gave up 4 bases; unmatched junction bases: 6. This CDR3 is CASSPASGGADTQYF. The CDR3 DNA follows: TGCGCCAGCAGTCCAGCCAGCGGGGGGGCAGATACGCAGTATTTT.

The rearrangement uses TRBV5-6 and TRBJ1-1; TRBD1 is a possible D gene (6 bases). Trimming removed 0 bases at V and 1 base at J, with 10 bases between. From germline, CDR1 is SGHDT and CDR2 YYEEEE. CDR3 length: 15 amino acids. The CDR3 coding sequence is TGTGCCAGCAGCTTGGTGACAGGCGAGAACACTGAAGCTTTCTTT. Protein product: CASSLVTGENTEAFF.

The J gene is TRBJ1-6, the V gene TRBV5-6; 9 positions agree with TRBD1. CDR3 size: 15 residues. Per germline, CDR1 SGHDT and CDR2 YYEEEE. J gave up 7 bases and V 2 bases, and 4 bases lay outside the gene matches. The CDR3 here is CASSFGDRENSPLHF. CDR3 in DNA: TGTGCCAGCAGCTTCGGGGACAGGGAAAATTCACCCCTCCACTTT.

The sample holds one count of this clone. V usage is TRBV5-1 and J usage is TRBJ1-1, with 7 nucleotides matching TRBD1. Germline lookup yields CDR1 SGHRS and CDR2 YFSETQ. This CDR3 is 14 amino acids long. V dropped 3 bases and J dropped 3; count of bases not matched to a gene: 5. The CDR3 bases are TGCGCCAGCAGCTGGCGCAGGGGGGACACTGAAGCTTTCTTT. This gives the protein CASSWRRGDTEAFF.

The V and J genes are TRBV9 and TRBJ1-2; D might be TRBD1 (5 bases). Germline CDR1 SGDLS, CDR2 YYNGEE. The CDR3 is 17 amino acids. Deletions cut 1 base from V and 4 bases from J, with 20 bases between. The CDR3 DNA reads TGTGCCAGCAGCGTAAGGCAGGCAGGGAGCGGGGGCTATGGCTACACCTTC. This translates into CASSVRQAGSGGYGYTF.

This rearrangement joins TRBV10-2 to TRBJ1-1, with 8 bases identical to TRBD1. Trimming cost V 8 bases and J 3 bases; bases outside gene matches: 8. CDR1 is WSHSY and CDR2 is SAAADI in the germline V gene. The CDR3 contains 14 residues. Here the CDR3 DNA reads TGCGCCAGCGGAGCAGGGGGCGATTACACTGAAGCTTTCTTT. The encoded protein is CASGAGGDYTEAFF.

This clone was seen a few times. This chain's CDR3 is CASRPLTGAVYGYTF. CDR3 bases: TGTGCCAGCAGACCACTGACAGGGGCGGTCTATGGCTACACCTTC. The V gene is TRBV6-5, the J gene TRBJ1-2; TRBD1 matches at 8 bases. J lost 4 bases, V lost 6 bases, and 10 bases had no gene match. CDR1 and CDR2 (germline): MNHEY, SVGAGI. The CDR3 length is 15 residues.

The V call is TRBV6-5, the J call TRBJ1-6; no reliable D call. Trimming left V 6 bases short and J 9 bases short, with 18 bases between. Germline V CDR1 and CDR2: MNHEY, SVGAGI. There are 15 residues in the CDR3. The CDR3 sequence is CASRSQLGAVSPLHF. The CDR3 nucleotides read TGTGCCAGCAGATCCCAGTTGGGAGCAGTTTCACCCCTCCACTTT.

The V call is TRBV5-1, the J call TRBJ2-3; D is unresolved. V shed 3 bases and J shed 0 bases, with 8 bases lying between them. The CDR3 consists of 14 residues. CDR1 is SGHRS and CDR2 is YFSETQ in the germline V gene. In DNA form, the CDR3 reads TGCGCCAGCAGCTATGTCTTTAGCACAGATACGCAGTATTTT. It codes for CASSYVFSTDTQYF.